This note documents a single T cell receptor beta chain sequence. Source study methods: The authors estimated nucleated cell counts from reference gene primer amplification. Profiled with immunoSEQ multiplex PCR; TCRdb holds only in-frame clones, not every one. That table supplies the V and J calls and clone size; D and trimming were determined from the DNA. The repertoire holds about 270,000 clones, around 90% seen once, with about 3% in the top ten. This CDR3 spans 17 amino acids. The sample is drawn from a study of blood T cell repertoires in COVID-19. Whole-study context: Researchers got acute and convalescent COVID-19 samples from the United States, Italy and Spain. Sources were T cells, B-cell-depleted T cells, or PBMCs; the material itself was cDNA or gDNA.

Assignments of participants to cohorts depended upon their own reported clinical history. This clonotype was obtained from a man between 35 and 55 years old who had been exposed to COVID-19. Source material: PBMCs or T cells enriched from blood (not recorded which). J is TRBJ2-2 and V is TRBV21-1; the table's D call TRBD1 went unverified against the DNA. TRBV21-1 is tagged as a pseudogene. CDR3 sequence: CASSKMFQGNNTGELFF. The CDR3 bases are TGTGCCAGCAGCAAAATGTTCCAGGGTAATAACACCGGGGAGCTGTTTTTT.